Listed below are T cell receptor beta chains from one sample, sequenced in a study of CD8+ T cells in alopecia areata. Profiling relied on immunoSEQ multiplex PCR, and the TCRdb table lists in-frame clones only, not all of them. The profile shows 93,000 or so clones, 45% to 60% of them singletons. Sequencing was performed on CD4+ T cells sorted from blood. The receptors were sampled from a human donor in good health. The CDR3 runs from the conserved cysteine through the conserved F or W. D genes are given only for firm matches. Some rows have no size entry. The others give once, few or many, or a class for an expanded clone.

d_call: -
j_call: TRBJ2-2
v_call: TRBV7-2
clone_size: -
cdr3_aa: CASRMGSAGELFF
cdr3_nt: TGTGCCAGCAGGATGGGATCGGCCGGGGAGCTGTTTTTT

d_call: -
j_call: TRBJ1-2
v_call: TRBV5-1
clone_size: -
cdr3_aa: CASSYNGQTPNYGYTF
cdr3_nt: TGCGCCAGCAGCTACAACGGACAGACTCCTAACTATGGCTACACCTTC

d_call: -
j_call: TRBJ2-7
v_call: TRBV4-1
clone_size: few
cdr3_aa: CASSQKKGQAGNYEQYF
cdr3_nt: TGCGCCAGCAGCCAAAAAAAGGGGCAGGCGGGAAACTACGAGCAGTACTTC

d_call: TRBD1
j_call: TRBJ2-5
v_call: TRBV6-6
clone_size: -
cdr3_aa: CASTGAGQGRRETQYF
cdr3_nt: TGTGCCAGCACCGGGGCGGGACAGGGTAGAAGGGAGACCCAGTACTTC

d_call: -
j_call: TRBJ2-4
v_call: TRBV29-1
clone_size: -
cdr3_aa: CSAKRQPLTNIQYF
cdr3_nt: TGCAGCGCCAAACGACAGCCCTTGACAAACATTCAGTACTTC

d_call: TRBD1
j_call: TRBJ2-1
v_call: TRBV29-1
clone_size: -
cdr3_aa: CSVEDTGTVNEQFF
cdr3_nt: TGCAGCGTTGAAGATACGGGGACAGTGAATGAGCAGTTCTTC

d_call: -
j_call: TRBJ1-2
v_call: TRBV15
clone_size: -
cdr3_aa: CATSRRENPYGYTF
cdr3_nt: TGTGCCACCAGCAGACGTGAAAACCCCTATGGCTACACCTTC

d_call: -
j_call: TRBJ2-3
v_call: TRBV28
clone_size: -
cdr3_aa: CASIGGRTDTQYF
cdr3_nt: TGTGCCAGCATTGGGGGGCGTACAGATACGCAGTATTTT

d_call: -
j_call: TRBJ2-1
v_call: TRBV7-9
clone_size: -
cdr3_aa: CASNTWQGPYNEQFF
cdr3_nt: TGTGCCAGCAACACCTGGCAGGGACCCTACAATGAGCAGTTCTTC

d_call: TRBD1
j_call: TRBJ1-2
v_call: TRBV6-5
clone_size: few
cdr3_aa: CASRQRGQALYGYTF
cdr3_nt: TGTGCCAGCAGACAGCGCGGACAGGCCCTCTATGGCTACACCTTC